The text below deals with one TCR beta chain. Its matching antigen is unknown. The table came from immunoSEQ multiplex PCR; TCRdb's copy has only in-frame clones and leaves some out. The sample yields approximately 130,000 clones, around 90% seen once. The data stem from a study of graft-versus-host responses after intestinal transplantation. V was cut by 3 bases and J by 0 bases, with 9 bases left in between. CDR3 length equals 16 residues. The germline V gene encodes CDR1 SGHNT and CDR2 YENEEA. Sequenced material: unstimulated CD4+ T cells sorted from spleen or lymph node cells, taken before intestinal transplant. The V and J genes are TRBV11-3 and TRBJ1-6; unclear D gene. The source of this sequence is a human donor who received an intestinal transplant. The CDR3 nucleotides are TGTGCCAGCAGCTTCGGTCAGAGCTCCTATAATTCACCCCTCCACTTT. This translates into CASSFGQSSYNSPLHF.